Below, 23 T cell receptor beta chains from the same sample are listed, as sequenced in a study of T cells in localized non-small cell lung cancer. Assay used: immunoSEQ multiplex PCR; TCRdb lists only in-frame clones, some missing. The data contain 10,000 to 12,000 clones, nearly 50% of them singletons. Sequencing was performed on lymph node tissue, taken before any cancer treatment. All receptors come from a woman aged 40 to 75 with stage II squamous cell lung carcinoma.

The chain has TRBV19 and TRBJ1-2; tentatively, D is TRBD1 (5 bases). CDR1 is LNHDA, CDR2 SQIVND, per germline (reference sequence). This CDR3 region has 16 residues. V dropped 5 bases and J dropped 4 bases, with 20 bases sitting between them. The DNA of the CDR3 is TGTGCCAGTAGTCGGGGCCAGGGTCATCCCTCCTATGGCTACACCTTC. Protein product: CASSRGQGHPSYGYTF.

The genes are TRBV18 and TRBJ1-6; D is undetermined. The CDR3 contains 14 residues. The germline V and J ends were trimmed by 1 base and 7 bases, with 8 bases remaining between them. Per germline, CDR1 KGHSH and CDR2 LQKENI. The CDR3 bases are TGTGCCAGCTCACCACTTCCGACCAATTCACCCCTCCACTTT. Encoded protein: CASSPLPTNSPLHF.

The genes are TRBV18 and TRBJ2-3; 11 bases are a match to TRBD1. The CDR3 spans 14 residues. Germline V CDR1 and CDR2: KGHSH, LQKENI. J lost 4 bases, V lost 4 bases, and 1 base had no gene match. The CDR3 DNA reads as TGTGCCAGCTCACGGGACAGGGGGTCAGATACGCAGTATTTT. It yields the protein CASSRDRGSDTQYF.

This chain uses TRBV4-1 with TRBJ1-6; D not resolved. This CDR3 comprises 12 residues. Per the germline V gene, CDR1 is MGHRA and CDR2 is YSYEKL. Deletions cut 1 base from V and 9 bases from J, with 4 bases between. This CDR3 reads CASSQGPSPLHF. The CDR3 DNA is TGCGCCAGCAGCCAAGGGCCTTCACCCCTCCACTTT.

The chain combines TRBV11-3 with TRBJ2-1, with a possible D match to TRBD2 (6 bases). The CDR3 contains 15 residues. V lost 6 bases and J lost 2, with 14 bases in between. Per germline, CDR1 SGHNT and CDR2 YENEEA. CDR3 in DNA: TGTGCCAGCAGACCCGGGAGTTACGCCTACAATGAGCAGTTCTTC. This encodes CASRPGSYAYNEQFF.

The rearrangement joins TRBV19 to TRBJ1-5, with unresolved D. V was shortened by 3 bases and J by 0 bases, with 24 bases between the two germline ends. CDR1 and CDR2 (germline): LNHDA, SQIVND (reference sequence). CDR3 size: 20 residues. The CDR3 spells CASSMWAVGIPGASNQPQHF. CDR3 nucleotide sequence: TGTGCCAGTAGTATGTGGGCTGTAGGGATTCCGGGTGCTAGCAATCAGCCCCAGCATTTT.

V gene TRBV10-1 combines with J gene TRBJ2-1; TRBD2 matches 7 bases. J was trimmed by 2 bases and V by 3 bases; bases with no gene match: 4. The CDR3 is 15 amino acids. CDR1 WNHNN and CDR2 SYGVQD come from the germline V gene (reference sequence). The CDR3 spells CASSESGVTYNEQFF. The CDR3 DNA reads as TGCGCCAGCAGTGAAAGCGGGGTAACCTACAATGAGCAGTTCTTC.

This sequence joins TRBV6-8 and TRBJ1-1; 7 nucleotides line up with TRBD1. J lost 4 bases, V lost 8 bases, and 7 bases had no gene match. The CDR3 runs to 13 residues. Germline assignment: CDR1 MNHGY and CDR2 SAAAGT. CDR3 in amino acids: CASCTGVGTEAFF. The CDR3 DNA reads as TGTGCCAGCTGTACAGGGGTAGGCACTGAAGCTTTCTTT.

The V call is TRBV29-1, the J call TRBJ2-1; the D is unclear. The germline V gene has CDR1 SQVTM and CDR2 ANQGSEA. CDR3 length: 13 amino acids. With 6 bases removed from V and 0 bases from J, the gap between germline ends came to 9 bases. This chain's CDR3 is CSVSLSSYNEQFF. For the CDR3, the DNA is TGCAGCGTGAGCTTAAGCTCCTACAATGAGCAGTTCTTC.

This sequence joins TRBV19 and TRBJ1-1; D remains ambiguous. Trimming cost V 4 bases and J 5 bases, with 11 bases left between them. Germline assignment: CDR1 LNHDA and CDR2 SQIVND (reference sequence). This CDR3 has 13 amino acids. This chain's CDR3 is CASSSYPYTEAFF. CDR3 nucleotides: TGTGCCAGTAGTAGTTACCCATATACTGAAGCTTTCTTT.

Comments on this clone: Mismatch with germline at one junction end may stem from a read error. The V call is TRBV10-2, the J call TRBJ1-5; D gene uncertain. The CDR3 consists of 13 residues. CDR1 WSHSY and CDR2 SAAADI come from the germline V gene. Written as DNA, the CDR3 is TGCGCCAGCAGTGCTGGTAGCAATCAGCTCCAGCATTTT. This sequence encodes CASSAGSNQLQHF.

The chain recombines TRBV19 with TRBJ2-6, with a weak D call TRBD1 (5 bases). Germline values: CDR1 LNHDA, CDR2 SQIVND (reference sequence). Trimming stripped 9 bases from V and 0 bases from J, with 12 bases between. The CDR3 consists of 15 residues. CDR3 sequence (DNA): TGTGCCAGCACCCGTCAGGGCTCTGGGGCCAACGTCCTGACTTTC. This encodes CASTRQGSGANVLTF.

The chain employs TRBV14 and TRBJ2-5; D uncertain. Germline V gene lookup returns CDR1 SGHDN and CDR2 FVKESK. V lost 4 bases and J lost 2, with 5 bases in between. The CDR3 sequence is 12 residues long. For the CDR3, the DNA is TGTGCCAGCAGCCCCTCGCAAGAGACCCAGTACTTC. It encodes CASSPSQETQYF.

The gene calls are TRBV19 and TRBJ1-2; the D is unclear. The CDR3 spans 13 residues. The V end lost 0 bases, the J end lost 6 bases, and 8 bases lay between the germline ends. Germline assignment: CDR1 LNHDA and CDR2 SQIVND (reference sequence). The CDR3 DNA sequence: TGTGCCAGTAGTATAGAAAGGGCCAATGGCTACACCTTC. The encoded protein is CASSIERANGYTF.

V and J are TRBV19 and TRBJ1-5, with 8 positions matching TRBD1. The CDR3 has 16 residues. V gave up 7 bases and J gave up 6 bases; unmatched junction bases: 14. Germline assignment: CDR1 LNHDA and CDR2 SQIVND (reference sequence). CDR3 protein: CASTRFKRTGSQPQHF. Written as DNA, the CDR3 is TGTGCCAGTACCCGATTCAAGCGGACAGGGAGTCAGCCCCAGCATTTT.

CDR3 residues: CASSQATGGGEQFF. CDR3 nucleotide sequence: TGTGCCAGCAGCCAAGCAACGGGAGGGGGGGAGCAGTTCTTC. The J gene is TRBJ2-1, the V gene TRBV14, with 8 bases identical to TRBD2. CDR3 length equals 14 residues. The trim removed 1 base at V and 10 bases at J, leaving 6 bases unmatched. CDR1 is SGHDN and CDR2 is FVKESK in the germline V gene.

This clone was counted a few times. The V call is TRBV6-8, the J call TRBJ2-3; D perhaps matches TRBD2 (6 bases). V dropped 2 bases and J dropped 0 bases, with 15 bases sitting between them. The germline V gene encodes CDR1 MNHGY and CDR2 SAAAGT. The CDR3 has 17 residues. CDR3: CASSYPKGGTSTDTQYF. For the CDR3, the DNA is TGTGCCAGCAGTTACCCGAAGGGAGGAACTAGCACAGATACGCAGTATTTT.

V gene TRBV11-3 combines with J gene TRBJ1-3, with a weak D call TRBD1 (5 bases). The CDR3 is 17 residues long. The V end was cut by 2 bases, the J end by 0 bases, with 14 bases between. CDR1 and CDR2 (germline): SGHNT, YENEEA. The CDR3 sequence is CASSLMGCRGSGNTIYF. In DNA form, the CDR3 reads TGTGCCAGCAGCTTAATGGGTTGTAGGGGCTCTGGAAACACCATATATTTT.

The rearrangement joins TRBV10-3 to TRBJ1-2; D is possibly TRBD1 (5 bases). Trimming took off 10 bases at V and 4 bases at J, with 25 bases between the two ends. The CDR3 spans 16 residues. In germline, CDR1 is ENHRY, CDR2 SYGVKD. Written as DNA, the CDR3 is TGTGCCACTCTACTCGGCCTAGGGGCTGGAGGCTATGGCTACACCTTC. Encoded protein: CATLLGLGAGGYGYTF.

The CDR3 bases are TGTGCCAGCAGCCTGGACAGGGGGTACTACGAGCAGTACTTC. Translating gives CASSLDRGYYEQYF. The chain carries TRBV11-1 and TRBJ2-7; 10 bases are a match to TRBD1. Trimming took 5 bases from V and 3 from J; bases not matched to a gene: 4. CDR1 is SGHAT, CDR2 FQDESV, per germline (reference sequence). The CDR3 loop spans 14 amino acids.

The chain joins TRBV19 to TRBJ2-1; 15 bases are shared with TRBD2. V trimming: 7 bases; J trimming: 5 bases; junction bases outside the gene matches: 12. Germline values: CDR1 LNHDA, CDR2 SQIVND (reference sequence). The CDR3 has 18 residues. The CDR3 DNA is TGTGCCAGTACCCCGGGACTAGCGGGGGGCTACCTTAACAATGAGCAGTTCTTC. It specifies CASTPGLAGGYLNNEQFF. The full variable domain, its missing parts supplied by reference TRBV19 and TRBJ2-1, is DGGITQSPKYLFRKEGQNVTLSCEQNLNHDAMYWYRQDPGQGLRLIYYSQIVNDFQKGDIAEGYSVSREKKESFPLTVTSAQKNPTAFYLCASTPGLAGGYLNNEQFFGPGTRLTVL.

This clone has just a few counts. The J gene is TRBJ2-7, the V gene TRBV1; the D segment call TRBD2 is taken from the table without a DNA check. TRBV1 is listed as a pseudogene. This CDR3 has 15 amino acids. CDR3 DNA: TGCGCCAGCAGCCAGACTAGCGGGGCCACCTACGAGCAGTACTTC. Translating it yields CASSQTSGATYEQYF.

This clone has more than one count but fewer than ten. A base remains ambiguous or unread, so its encoded residue is written X. The chain couples TRBV5-1 to TRBJ1-1; 12 nucleotides agree with TRBD1. CDR1 and CDR2 (germline): SGHRS, YFSETQ. Unmatched junction bases numbered 17, after V lost 4 bases and J lost 10 bases. CDR3 length equals 17 residues. CDR3 residues: CASSLLGTGGAVEXAFF. The DNA for the CDR3 is TGCGCCAGCAGCCTGCTAGGGACAGGGGGCGCGGTGGAARGAGCTTTCTTT.